A selection of T cell receptor beta chains follows, all from one sample in a study of T cells in Graves' hyperthyroidism and ophthalmopathy. TCRdb reprocessed the multiplex PCR reads with MiXCR, giving one entry per CDR3 protein. In the table there are 500,000 to 650,000 distinct CDR3 sequences, nearly 20% of which are singletons. Sequenced sample: blood. These receptors were collected from a man aged 40-50 years with Graves' ophthalmopathy. The CDR3 runs from the conserved cysteine through the conserved F or W. A D gene is named only where the DNA matches it firmly.

V: TRBV6-2/TRBV6-3
J: TRBJ1-1
D: -
CDR3: CASSHPRPGEGTEAFF

V: TRBV2
J: TRBJ2-2
D: -
CDR3: CASSVPVGGRMNTGELFF

V: TRBV6-6
J: TRBJ2-3
D: -
CDR3: CASSYESRTDTQYF

V: TRBV2
J: TRBJ2-7
D: -
CDR3: CASEGDGYEQYF

V: TRBV6-2/TRBV6-3
J: TRBJ1-6
D: -
CDR3: CASNLSAFNSPLHF

V: TRBV29-1
J: TRBJ2-7
D: -
CDR3: CSVAAATGTYEQYF

V: TRBV5-1
J: TRBJ2-7
D: TRBD1
CDR3: CASSLGSAGGYEQYF

V: TRBV9
J: TRBJ2-2
D: TRBD1
CDR3: CASSVLTGYNTGELFF

V: TRBV7-9
J: TRBJ2-7
D: TRBD2
CDR3: CATRLAESYEQYF

V: TRBV6-5
J: TRBJ2-5
D: TRBD2
CDR3: CASSYGTSQEETQYF

V: TRBV29-1
J: TRBJ1-2
D: TRBD1
CDR3: CSVETGESGYTF

V: TRBV4-3
J: TRBJ1-1
D: -
CDR3: CASSQLSGRPGTEAFF

V: TRBV2
J: TRBJ2-1
D: TRBD2
CDR3: CASRPGTSGYNEQFF

V: TRBV30
J: TRBJ1-2
D: -
CDR3: CAWSDTGGYTF

V: TRBV9
J: TRBJ2-6
D: TRBD2
CDR3: CASSVVAGRGVAGANVLTF

V: TRBV7-9
J: TRBJ2-1
D: -
CDR3: CASTLPGYNEQFF

V: TRBV3-1
J: TRBJ1-1
D: TRBD1
CDR3: CASSRLDRGTEAFF

V: TRBV20-1
J: TRBJ2-1
D: -
CDR3: CSARDQGQRIGSRGSELFF

V: TRBV18
J: TRBJ1-2
D: TRBD1
CDR3: CASSPDREYGYTF

V: TRBV20-1
J: TRBJ2-3
D: -
CDR3: CSARDHSEWRPDTQYF

V: TRBV12-3/TRBV12-4
J: TRBJ2-4
D: -
CDR3: CASSSWGDIQYF

V: TRBV20-1
J: TRBJ2-1
D: -
CDR3: CSASLDRGTWQFF

V: TRBV7-9
J: TRBJ2-7
D: -
CDR3: CASSSEQYEQYF

V: TRBV15
J: TRBJ2-5
D: TRBD1
CDR3: CATSGTGGWETQYF

V: TRBV7-2
J: TRBJ2-7
D: -
CDR3: CASSLVIGFGEQYF

V: TRBV5-6
J: TRBJ2-5
D: -
CDR3: CASSFTGTHEETQYF

V: TRBV9
J: TRBJ2-1
D: -
CDR3: CASSPPGQQSYNEQFF

V: TRBV28
J: TRBJ2-5
D: TRBD1
CDR3: CASSFYLRDRGQKGQETQYF

V: TRBV5-6
J: TRBJ2-1
D: -
CDR3: CASSRSPTSGNEQFF

V: TRBV12-3/TRBV12-4
J: TRBJ1-2
D: TRBD1
CDR3: CATDVQGIFGYTF

V: TRBV30
J: TRBJ2-7
D: -
CDR3: CAWSVGAGYEQYF

V: TRBV30
J: TRBJ1-5
D: -
CDR3: CAWSEGDDQPQHF

V: TRBV7-9
J: TRBJ2-5
D: TRBD1
CDR3: CASSKRTGSVAPYQETQYF

V: TRBV7-2
J: TRBJ2-1
D: TRBD1
CDR3: CASNYWDRGNNEQFF

V: TRBV11-2
J: TRBJ2-1
D: TRBD2
CDR3: CASSLATSANYNEQFF

V: TRBV6-6
J: TRBJ2-7
D: TRBD2
CDR3: CASSYSRGLAGGPSLYEQYF

V: TRBV20-1
J: TRBJ2-5
D: -
CDR3: CSARTSLIQETQYF

V: TRBV25-1
J: TRBJ2-5
D: -
CDR3: CASSEFTGPETQYF

V: TRBV20-1
J: TRBJ2-3
D: -
CDR3: CSARRGSSHTDTQYF

V: TRBV2
J: TRBJ2-3
D: -
CDR3: CASSERGSRTDTQYF

V: TRBV13
J: TRBJ2-3
D: -
CDR3: CASSLDKATDTQYF

V: TRBV6-1
J: TRBJ1-1
D: -
CDR3: CASSYSQKTRAFF

V: TRBV6-2/TRBV6-3
J: TRBJ1-1
D: -
CDR3: CASSLDSWSTEAFF

V: TRBV6-1
J: TRBJ1-3
D: -
CDR3: CASRELDSSGNTIYF

V: TRBV5-1
J: TRBJ2-5
D: -
CDR3: CASSLAGQLETQYF

V: TRBV6-5
J: TRBJ2-7
D: TRBD2
CDR3: CASSYSGSGTAAYEQYF

V: TRBV7-9
J: TRBJ2-1
D: TRBD2
CDR3: CASSIRGGSGSSYNEQFF

V: TRBV7-2
J: TRBJ2-7
D: -
CDR3: CASSLVSGDEQYF

V: TRBV7-3
J: TRBJ1-1
D: -
CDR3: CASSLWVEAAKNTEAFF

V: TRBV30
J: TRBJ2-3
D: -
CDR3: CARSRGETDTQYF

V: TRBV18
J: TRBJ1-4
D: -
CDR3: CASSPPGREAEKLFF

V: TRBV19
J: TRBJ2-2
D: -
CDR3: CASSMMAGLTGELFF

V: TRBV28
J: TRBJ1-4
D: -
CDR3: CATRKQGNEKLFF

V: TRBV4-1
J: TRBJ2-5
D: TRBD2
CDR3: CASSQDLGGLAGGRKSETQYF

V: TRBV20-1
J: TRBJ2-4
D: TRBD2
CDR3: CSARGGASGGAVGNIQYF

V: TRBV28
J: TRBJ1-3
D: -
CDR3: CASSSTFSGNTIYF

V: TRBV10-3
J: TRBJ2-5
D: -
CDR3: CAISEEALSGTQYF

V: TRBV5-5
J: TRBJ1-1
D: TRBD1
CDR3: CASSTTSGTGSTEAFF